Each of the 18 T cell receptor beta chains below was sequenced from the same sample in a study of blood T cell repertoires in COVID-19. Method: immunoSEQ multiplex PCR; TCRdb's copy keeps in-frame clones and lacks some. The sample has roughly 250,000 clones; 88% are singletons. The sequencing sample was made of PBMCs or T cells enriched from blood (not recorded which). The receptors come from a woman aged 40 to 50 with acute COVID-19.

For this clone: The junction does not match germline at one end; this may be a read error. This chain connects TRBV20-1 to TRBJ2-5, with a possible D match to TRBD2 (5 bases). The CDR3 spans 11 residues. Germline lookup yields CDR1 DFQATT and CDR2 SNEGSKA (reference sequence). The CDR3: CSARPLEAQYF. CDR3 nucleotide sequence: TGCAGTGCTAGGCCACTAGAGGCCCAGTACTTC.

The V gene is TRBV12-3 or TRBV12-4, the J gene TRBJ1-1; D remains ambiguous. The CDR3 has 13 amino acids. The V gene lost 2 bases and the J gene lost 4 bases, with 8 bases spanning the gap. The CDR3 DNA is TGTGCCAGCAGTTTAAAGGCGGCCACTGAAGCTTTCTTT. It is translated as CASSLKAATEAFF.

The chain carries TRBV9 and TRBJ2-1, with TRBD2 matching over 9 bases. Trimming cost V 4 bases and J 8 bases; bases outside gene matches: 10. The CDR3 loop spans 15 amino acids. Germline loops: CDR1 SGDLS, CDR2 YYNGEE. CDR3 nucleotide sequence: TGTGCCAGCAGCCTTAGCGGGAGTAGCTTCGATGAGCAGTTCTTC. This codes for CASSLSGSSFDEQFF.

The CDR3 loop reads CATSDPGQGSQPQHF. The CDR3, as DNA: TGTGCCACCAGTGATCCCGGGCAGGGAAGTCAGCCCCAGCATTTT. This chain joins TRBV24-1 and TRBJ1-5, with D possibly matching TRBD1 (5 bases). The CDR3 is 15 amino acids. Per the germline V gene, CDR1 is KGHDR and CDR2 is SFDVKD. Between the trimmed V and J ends, which lost 3 bases and 6 bases, there was a span of 14 bases.

This chain uses TRBV28 with TRBJ2-2, with 10 bases fitting TRBD2. The CDR3 has 15 residues. Per the germline V gene, CDR1 is MDHEN and CDR2 is SYDVKM. V dropped 5 bases and J dropped 6; count of bases not matched to a gene: 6. The CDR3 DNA is TGTGCCAGCAGTCGGAGCGGGAGGGGTCCCGGGGAGCTGTTTTTT. It yields the protein CASSRSGRGPGELFF. The whole variable domain, filled in from reference TRBV28 and TRBJ2-2, reads DVKVTQSSRYLVKRTGEKVFLECVQDMDHENMFWYRQDPGLGLRLIYFSYDVKMKEKGDIPEGYSVSREKKERFSLILESASTNQTSMYLCASSRSGRGPGELFFGEGSRLTVL.

The chain carries TRBV3-1 (or the pseudogene TRBV3-2) and TRBJ2-7; D unresolved. The germline gives CDR1 LGHDT, CDR2 YNNKEL (reference sequence). This CDR3 is 9 amino acids long. The V and J ends lost 4 bases and 7 bases respectively, with 2 bases between them. CDR3 bases: TGTGCCAGCAGCCCGGAGCAGTACGTC. Encoded protein: CASSPEQYV.

This clone appeared a single time. The CDR3 DNA reads as TGTGCCAGCATCCCTGGGACAGGGTTTCCAGATACGCAGTATTTT. It codes for CASIPGTGFPDTQYF. This chain links TRBV7-8 with TRBJ2-3; 9 bases agree with TRBD1. Trimming removed 7 bases from V and 4 bases from J; junction bases left unmatched: 9. Germline lookup yields CDR1 SGHVS and CDR2 FQNEAQ. CDR3 size: 15 residues.

J is TRBJ2-1 and V is TRBV5-1, with D possibly TRBD1 on 6 matching bases. The V gene's germline CDR1 is SGHRS and CDR2 YFSETQ. Trimming took 5 bases from V and 1 from J, leaving 13 bases between them. The CDR3 extends over 15 amino acids. CDR3 in DNA: TGCGCCAGCAGTCTCAGGGGTCCGTCCTACAATGAGCAGTTCTTC. This sequence encodes CASSLRGPSYNEQFF. The full variable domain, its missing parts supplied by reference TRBV5-1 and TRBJ2-1, is KAGVTQTPRYLIKTRGQQVTLSCSPISGHRSVSWYQQTPGQGLQFLFEYFSETQRNKGNFPGRFSGRQFSNSRSEMNVSTLELGDSALYLCASSLRGPSYNEQFFGPGTRLTVL.

V and J are TRBV27 and TRBJ2-3; the match to TRBD2 covers 7 bases. From germline, CDR1 is MNHEY and CDR2 SMNVEV (reference sequence). The length of the CDR3 is 16 residues. After removal of 1 base from V and 4 bases from J, the junction contained 8 bases not matched to a gene. The CDR3, as DNA: TGTGCCAGCAGTTTATGGGGGGAGGGCCCGGCAGATACGCAGTATTTT. Protein: CASSLWGEGPADTQYF.

The gene calls are TRBV28 and TRBJ1-1; a weak D match, TRBD1 (5 bases). This CDR3 is 14 amino acids long. Trimming took off 6 bases at V and 4 bases at J, with 15 bases between the two ends. Germline loops: CDR1 MDHEN, CDR2 SYDVKM. The CDR3 nucleotides are TGTGCCAGCAGAAGGAGATTGGGGGGCACTGAAGCTTTCTTT. It is translated as CASRRRLGGTEAFF. The full variable domain, in which reference TRBV28 and TRBJ1-1 provide the parts outside the CDR3, is DVKVTQSSRYLVKRTGEKVFLECVQDMDHENMFWYRQDPGLGLRLIYFSYDVKMKEKGDIPEGYSVSREKKERFSLILESASTNQTSMYLCASRRRLGGTEAFFGQGTRLTVV.

J is TRBJ2-1 and V is TRBV7-9, with 12 nucleotides matching TRBD2. This CDR3 contains 14 residues. V gave up 6 bases and J gave up 5 bases; unmatched junction bases: 2. The V gene's germline CDR1 is SEHNR and CDR2 FQNEAQ (reference sequence). The CDR3 reads CASSLAGGDNEQFF. Written as DNA, the CDR3 is TGTGCCAGCAGTCTAGCGGGAGGGGACAATGAGCAGTTCTTC.

This chain joins TRBV7-2 and TRBJ2-1; D is unresolved. CDR3 length: 15 amino acids. Germline values: CDR1 SGHTA, CDR2 FQGNSA. Deletions cut 3 bases from V and 4 bases from J, with 13 bases between. The DNA for the CDR3 is TGTGCCAGCAGCTTGGGCCGCCAGGCTTACAATGAGCAGTTCTTC. It codes for CASSLGRQAYNEQFF.

The rearrangement joins TRBV12-3 or TRBV12-4 to TRBJ1-1, with unresolved D. The CDR3 spans 13 residues. Deletions cut 1 base from V and 8 bases from J, with 11 bases between. The CDR3 is CASSLGPSREAFF. The DNA for the CDR3 is TGTGCCAGCAGTTTAGGACCCTCTAGAGAAGCTTTCTTT.

In its sample, this clone was seen a few times. J is TRBJ2-1 and V is TRBV11-3; 9 bases match TRBD1. Germline V gives CDR1 SGHNT, CDR2 YENEEA. J was trimmed by 2 bases and V by 1 base; bases with no gene match: 0. The CDR3 totals 15 residues. CDR3 sequence (DNA): TGTGCCAGCAGCTTAGGACAGGGGGCCTACAATGAGCAGTTCTTC. This gives the protein CASSLGQGAYNEQFF.

The CDR3 DNA is TGTGCCAGTAATGGGGGCTGGCGCACTGAAGCTTTCTTT. Encoded protein: CASNGGWRTEAFF. V and J are TRBV19 and TRBJ1-1; TRBD1 is a possible D gene (6 bases). CDR3 length equals 13 residues. Germline CDR1 LNHDA, CDR2 SQIVND (reference sequence). With 7 bases removed from V and 4 bases from J, the gap between germline ends came to 13 bases. Filled out from reference TRBV19 and TRBJ1-1, the complete variable domain reads DGGITQSPKYLFRKEGQNVTLSCEQNLNHDAMYWYRQDPGQGLRLIYYSQIVNDFQKGDIAEGYSVSREKKESFPLTVTSAQKNPTAFYLCASNGGWRTEAFFGQGTRLTVV.

The chain joins TRBV5-1 to TRBJ1-4, with a possible D match to TRBD1 (5 bases). V lost 5 bases to trimming and J lost 0 bases, with 8 bases between them. The CDR3 has 14 residues. Germline-derived CDR1 and CDR2 are SGHRS and YFSETQ. The CDR3 DNA is TGCGCCAGCAGGCGACAGACAACTAATGAAAAACTGTTTTTT. It encodes CASRRQTTNEKLFF.

A few counts support this clone. The V gene is TRBV6-5, the J gene TRBJ2-7, with a possible D match to TRBD1 (6 bases). The germline V gene encodes CDR1 MNHEY and CDR2 SVGAGI. The CDR3 totals 14 residues. V lost 0 bases to trimming and J lost 5 bases, with 11 bases between them. This chain's CDR3 is CASSYSAGAHEQYF. In DNA form, the CDR3 reads TGTGCCAGCAGTTACTCTGCAGGGGCCCACGAGCAGTACTTC.

V is TRBV6-5 and J is TRBJ2-7, with TRBD1 matching 11 bases. From germline, CDR1 is MNHEY and CDR2 SVGAGI. V shed 4 bases and J 4 bases; nucleotides not matched to a gene: 9. The CDR3 length is 16 residues. CDR3 protein: CASSLGWTGGGYEQYF. In DNA, the CDR3 is TGTGCCAGCAGTTTGGGTTGGACAGGGGGCGGATACGAGCAGTACTTC.